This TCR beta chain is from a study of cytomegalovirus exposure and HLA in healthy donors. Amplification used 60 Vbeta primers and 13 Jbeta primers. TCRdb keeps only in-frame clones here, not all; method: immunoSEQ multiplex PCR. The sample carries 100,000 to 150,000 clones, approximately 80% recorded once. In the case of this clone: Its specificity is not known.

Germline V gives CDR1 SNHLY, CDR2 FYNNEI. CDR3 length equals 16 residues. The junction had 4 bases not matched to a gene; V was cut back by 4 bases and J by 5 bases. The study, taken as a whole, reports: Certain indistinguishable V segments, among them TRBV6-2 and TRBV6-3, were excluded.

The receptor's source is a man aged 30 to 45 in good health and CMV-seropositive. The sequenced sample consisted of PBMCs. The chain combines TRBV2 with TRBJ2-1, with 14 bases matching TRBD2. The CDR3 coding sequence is TGTGCCAGCAGTGCTAGACTAGCGGGGGGGAACAATGAGCAGTTCTTC. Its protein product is CASSARLAGGNNEQFF. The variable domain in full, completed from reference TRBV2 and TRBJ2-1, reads EPEVTQTPSHQVTQMGQEVILRCVPISNHLYFYWYRQILGQKVEFLVSFYNNEISEKSEIFDDQFSVERPDGSNFTLKIRSTKLEDSAMYFCASSARLAGGNNEQFFGPGTRLTVL.